The rows below give T cell receptor beta chains drawn from one sample of a study of T-cell memory formation after mild COVID-19. MiXCR, run by TCRdb on the 5' RACE reads, gives a single entry per CDR3 protein. The sample holds about 100,000 distinct CDR3 sequences, 11% seen once. The sequenced sample consisted of PBMCs or a T cell subset sorted from them (not recorded which). The origin of the receptors is a man younger than 30 who had mild COVID-19 (a few samples of this study predate the infection). Cell type and time point are not known. CDR3s include the opening cysteine and the closing phenylalanine or tryptophan. Fields, in order: D gene, V gene, clone size, J gene, CDR3 DNA, CDR3 protein. The D gene is left open where the match is weak. Size values are once, few and many counts, or a class for expanded clones, and some rows have none.

-	TRBV29-1	few	TRBJ2-7	TGCAGCGTTGTCCAGGACGGGTCGAGCTCCTACGAGCAGTACTTC	CSVVQDGSSSYEQYF
-	TRBV24-1	-	TRBJ2-5	TGTGCCACCGCCGGGACGGGCACGGGGACCCAGTACTTC	CATAGTGTGTQYF
TRBD2	TRBV7-8	few	TRBJ2-7	TGTGCCAGCAGCCCCGTGGGACTAGCGGGCCACTACGAGCAGTACTTC	CASSPVGLAGHYEQYF
-	TRBV6-2/TRBV6-3	-	TRBJ2-3	TGTGCCAGCTCCTACCAGGTATCAGCTTACACAGATACGCAGTATTTT	CASSYQVSAYTDTQYF
-	TRBV7-9	-	TRBJ1-4	TGTGCCAGCAGCTTAGGGACGGGATCTAATGAAAAACTGTTTTTT	CASSLGTGSNEKLFF
TRBD2	TRBV7-9	few	TRBJ2-7	TGTGCCAGCAGCCCAGTCGGCGGGGGGCCGAGGGTCGAGCAGTACTTC	CASSPVGGGPRVEQYF
TRBD1	TRBV27	many	TRBJ1-1	TGTGCCAGCACTCTGACAGGGGGAAACACTGAAGCTTTCTTT	CASTLTGGNTEAFF
-	TRBV7-9	few	TRBJ1-4	TGTGCCAGCAGCTTAGCGTCGGGACCAAATGAAAAACTGTTTTTT	CASSLASGPNEKLFF
TRBD1	TRBV5-1	-	TRBJ2-3	TGCGCCAGCAGTTACACGGGACAGGGGGCGATTACTAGCACAGATACGCAGTATTTT	CASSYTGQGAITSTDTQYF
TRBD1	TRBV6-2/TRBV6-3	few	TRBJ2-1	TGTGCCAGCAGTGGCGGGACAGGGGGCTATGAGCAGTTCTTC	CASSGGTGGYEQFF
TRBD1	TRBV6-6	once	TRBJ2-3	TGTGCCAGCACAGGACAGGGGCTCCAAGTTGTGGATACGCAGTATTTT	CASTGQGLQVVDTQYF
-	TRBV4-1	few	TRBJ2-1	TGCGCCAGCAGCCAAGCAGAGGCACAGTTTGGCCTCCCCTACAATGAGCAGTTCTTC	CASSQAEAQFGLPYNEQFF
-	TRBV20-1	few	TRBJ1-6	TGCAGTGCCAATCCGCTAGGGGGGGAAGGTTCACCCCTCCACTTT	CSANPLGGEGSPLHF
-	TRBV7-9	few	TRBJ2-1	TGTGCCAGCAGCCGACAGGTATCGAATGAGCAGTTCTTC	CASSRQVSNEQFF
TRBD2	TRBV7-9	few	TRBJ2-5	TGTGCCAGCAGCCCTAGCGGGGCCCTGGGTTGGGACCAGTACTTC	CASSPSGALGWDQYF
TRBD1	TRBV5-4	many	TRBJ2-3	TGTGCCAGCAGCCCAGGACAGGGCTCAGATACGCAGTATTTT	CASSPGQGSDTQYF
TRBD2	TRBV10-3	few	TRBJ2-7	TGTGCCATCAGTGGAAGAACTAGCGGGGGACCACTCTCCTACGAGCAGTACTTC	CAISGRTSGGPLSYEQYF
-	TRBV4-2	many	TRBJ2-5	TGTGCCAGCAGCCAAAGGTTCCCGCCGGGTACGCAAGAGACCCAGTACTTC	CASSQRFPPGTQETQYF
-	TRBV9	few	TRBJ2-3	TGTGCCAGCAGCCAAGAAGGAACCCAGGTCGGGACAGATACGCAGTATTTT	CASSQEGTQVGTDTQYF
-	TRBV19	-	TRBJ1-5	TGTGCCAGTAGTATGTTAGACACGTATCAGCCCCAGCATTTT	CASSMLDTYQPQHF
TRBD1	TRBV7-8	-	TRBJ2-1	TGTGCCAGCAGCTCGAGGACAGGGGGTATGGACAATGAGCAGTTCTTC	CASSSRTGGMDNEQFF
-	TRBV6-6	few	TRBJ1-5	TGTGCCAGCAGTTCAGACTTCCCCCAGCATTTT	CASSSDFPQHF
-	TRBV7-9	few	TRBJ1-2	TGTGCCAGCAGCCCCCCGATCGAAGAAAGGTATGGCTACACCTTC	CASSPPIEERYGYTF
-	TRBV6-4	many	TRBJ2-2	TGTGCCAGCAGTGACTCGGCGGGGAACACCGGGGAGCTGTTTTTT	CASSDSAGNTGELFF
TRBD1	TRBV5-1	-	TRBJ2-2	TGCGCCAGCAGCCTAGGGGACAGACCGAACACCGGGGAGCTGTTTTTT	CASSLGDRPNTGELFF
TRBD1	TRBV4-3	few	TRBJ2-7	TGCGCCAGCAGCCGTCACAGGGGAGCCTACGAGCAGTACTTC	CASSRHRGAYEQYF
TRBD1	TRBV5-4	-	TRBJ1-2	TGTGCCAGCAGCTGGACAGGGGGAGACGGCTACACCTTC	CASSWTGGDGYTF
TRBD2	TRBV9	-	TRBJ2-5	TGTGCCAGCAGCGTAGCAGCGGGGGTGGGAGAGACCCAGTACTTC	CASSVAAGVGETQYF
-	TRBV3-1	-	TRBJ1-4	TGTGCCAGCAGCCAAGTAGGCCAATTGGATGAAAAACTGTTTTTT	CASSQVGQLDEKLFF
-	TRBV5-1	few	TRBJ2-5	TGCGCCAGCAGCTCCGGAGCGCGGCTTGAGACCCAGTACTTC	CASSSGARLETQYF
-	TRBV7-6	-	TRBJ2-7	TGTGCCAGCAGCTTAGCGCAGGGGCCCTACGAGCAGTACTTC	CASSLAQGPYEQYF
TRBD1	TRBV4-1	-	TRBJ1-2	TGCGCCAGCAGCCAGAATGGACAGGCATATGGCTACACCTTC	CASSQNGQAYGYTF
-	TRBV5-1	-	TRBJ2-3	TGCGCCAGCAGCTTGGGGTCGTTGCGATACGTGACAGATACGCAGTATTTT	CASSLGSLRYVTDTQYF
TRBD1	TRBV5-5	-	TRBJ2-1	TGTGCCAGCAGCTTCAAGGGGGCCCCTTACTCCTACAATGAGCAGTTCTTC	CASSFKGAPYSYNEQFF
-	TRBV9	few	TRBJ2-1	TGTGCCAGCAGCGTAGCGGCGTGGGGCGATGAGCAGTTCTTC	CASSVAAWGDEQFF
-	TRBV28	-	TRBJ1-4	TGTGCCACGCAGCGGGCTCCTAATGAAAAACTGTTTTTT	CATQRAPNEKLFF
-	TRBV4-1	many	TRBJ2-2	TGCGCCAGCAGACATCCCGGGGAGGCCGGGGAGCTGTTTTTT	CASRHPGEAGELFF
-	TRBV5-4	few	TRBJ2-1	TGTGCCAGCAGCTTGACTAGCCGGTACGAAAATGAGCAGTTCTTC	CASSLTSRYENEQFF
-	TRBV4-3	-	TRBJ2-5	TGCGCCAGCAGCCAAGAATGGGGGGGCTCGGAGACCCAGTACTTC	CASSQEWGGSETQYF
TRBD1	TRBV29-1	few	TRBJ1-2	TGCAGCGTTTCCATACAGGGGACCTACTATGGCTACACCTTC	CSVSIQGTYYGYTF
-	TRBV10-2	few	TRBJ2-2	TGCGCCAGCAGATACCCAGGGTATACCGGGGAGCTGTTTTTT	CASRYPGYTGELFF
TRBD2	TRBV6-5	few	TRBJ2-3	TGTGCCAGCAGTTCGCTAGCGGGGGCGGGTCGCACAGATACGCAGTATTTT	CASSSLAGAGRTDTQYF
-	TRBV7-9	-	TRBJ2-5	TGTGCCAGCAGCACCGATATCAGCCGGCGGGGGCCCCAAGAGACCCAGTACTTC	CASSTDISRRGPQETQYF
-	TRBV13	-	TRBJ1-3	TGTGCCAGCAGCCAAGCAGGGCCCTCTGGAAACACCATATATTTT	CASSQAGPSGNTIYF
-	TRBV29-1	-	TRBJ1-1	TGCAGCGTGGGTACAACATTAGCGGGGCCTGAAGCTTTCTTT	CSVGTTLAGPEAFF
-	TRBV6-2/TRBV6-3	many	TRBJ2-5	TGTGCCAGCAGTTACTCTGGGGAGACCCAGTACTTC	CASSYSGETQYF
-	TRBV6-2/TRBV6-3	-	TRBJ2-2	TGTGCCAGCAGTTACAACCCCCCGGAAACAGGGCGCCCGAACACCGGGGAGCTGTTTTTT	CASSYNPPETGRPNTGELFF
TRBD1	TRBV5-1	-	TRBJ2-2	TGCGCCAGCGGCAGTCCACAGGGGGACGACGCCGGGGAGCTGTTTTTT	CASGSPQGDDAGELFF
TRBD2	TRBV6-5	-	TRBJ2-2	TGTGCCAGCAGTGAAAGGACTAGCGGGAGCGGGGAGCTGTTTTTT	CASSERTSGSGELFF
-	TRBV12-3/TRBV12-4	many	TRBJ2-5	TGTGCCAGCAGTTTTAGGGATCGGGAGACCCAGTACTTC	CASSFRDRETQYF
-	TRBV29-1	-	TRBJ2-7	TGCAGCGTTGAACTACTGACAGATACCTACGAGCAGTACTTC	CSVELLTDTYEQYF
-	TRBV10-3	few	TRBJ1-3	TGTGCCACCAGGCCGGATGGCTCTGGAAACACCATATATTTT	CATRPDGSGNTIYF
-	TRBV7-2	few	TRBJ2-1	TGTGCCAGCAGCTTATCAGCAGGGCGCAATGAGCAGTTCTTC	CASSLSAGRNEQFF